This T cell receptor (beta chain) was sequenced during a study of cytomegalovirus exposure and HLA in healthy donors. Across the study: In a previous analysis, 117 million unique TCR beta sequences were found from 150 million to 200 million T cells. Study conclusions and caveats: In a later analysis, CMV-associated beta chains were mostly HLA-associated, it appeared. Later analysis identified several of the most significant clusters that appeared linked to common viral pathogens.

The CDR3 contains 16 residues. Germline V CDR1 and CDR2: SGHNT, YYREEE (reference sequence). The V and J ends lost 4 bases and 0 bases, in that order; junction bases with no gene match: 7. The PCR had 60 Vbeta and 13 Jbeta primers. The table came from immunoSEQ multiplex PCR; TCRdb's copy has only in-frame clones and leaves some out. The data contain about 190,000 clones, 65% to 75% of them seen just once; the ten biggest clones take up approximately 5%. On this clone: The antigen remains undetermined.

The V gene is TRBV5-4, the J gene TRBJ1-3; 7 bases match TRBD1. The TCR sequence derives from a man aged 25-40 years in good health and CMV-seropositive. Material: PBMCs. The CDR3 coding sequence is TGTGCCAGCAGCATGGGGGACAGCACCTCTGGAAACACCATATATTTT. Protein sequence: CASSMGDSTSGNTIYF.